This T cell receptor (beta chain) was profiled in a study of CD8+ T cells in alopecia areata. The authors extracted RNA and reverse transcribed it into cDNA as the sequencing template. Sequencing used immunoSEQ multiplex PCR; TCRdb keeps in-frame clones, though not all of them. This sample has around 150,000 clones, with 45% to 60% found just once. This clonotype originated in a human donor in good health. Sequencing was carried out using CD4+ T cells sorted from blood.

Here the CDR3 DNA reads TGTGCCTGGAAAAAGACAGGGACCAACGAGCAGTACTTC. This gives the protein CAWKKTGTNEQYF. V gene TRBV30 combines with J gene TRBJ2-7; 7 bases are shared with TRBD1. The CDR3 extends over 13 amino acids. Germline CDR1 GTSNPN, CDR2 SVGIG (reference sequence). V lost 4 bases to trimming and J lost 5 bases; unmatched junction nucleotides: 8.